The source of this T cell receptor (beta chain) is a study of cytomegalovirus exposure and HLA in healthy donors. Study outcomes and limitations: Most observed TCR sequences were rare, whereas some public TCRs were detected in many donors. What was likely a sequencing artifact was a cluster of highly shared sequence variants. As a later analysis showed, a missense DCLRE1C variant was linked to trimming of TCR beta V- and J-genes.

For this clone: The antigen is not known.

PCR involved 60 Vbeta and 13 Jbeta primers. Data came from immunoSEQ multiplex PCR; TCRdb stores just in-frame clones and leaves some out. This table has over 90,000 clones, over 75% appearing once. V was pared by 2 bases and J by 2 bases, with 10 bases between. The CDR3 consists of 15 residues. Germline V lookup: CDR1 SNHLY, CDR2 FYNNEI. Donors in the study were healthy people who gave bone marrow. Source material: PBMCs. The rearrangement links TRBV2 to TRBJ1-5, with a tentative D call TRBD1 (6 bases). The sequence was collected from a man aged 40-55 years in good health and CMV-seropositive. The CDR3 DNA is TGTGCCAGCAGTGAACGCAGGGGCGGCAATCAGCCCCAGCATTTT. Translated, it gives CASSERRGGNQPQHF. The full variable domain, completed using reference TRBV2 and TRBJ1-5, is EPEVTQTPSHQVTQMGQEVILRCVPISNHLYFYWYRQILGQKVEFLVSFYNNEISEKSEIFDDQFSVERPDGSNFTLKIRSTKLEDSAMYFCASSERRGGNQPQHFGDGTRLSIL.